Included here is one T cell receptor (beta chain) sequence, with context. The data are from a study of chronic HIV infection and antiretroviral therapy. V was trimmed by 4 bases and J by 5 bases, leaving 9 bases between them. The CDR3 contains 14 residues. TCRdb processed the 5' RACE reads anew with MiXCR; each CDR3 protein has one entry. The sample shows fewer than 40,000 distinct CDR3 sequences, about 8.6% of them seen only once. The TCR sequence derives from an adult who had HIV and had not received antiretroviral therapy, or was an uninfected healthy control (not recorded which). The specimen sequenced was peripheral blood. The chain joins TRBV12-3 or TRBV12-4 to TRBJ1-6; the D gene is possibly TRBD1 (5 bases). This CDR3 reads CASSSDSHNSPLHF. CDR3 in DNA: TGTGCCAGCAGTTCAGACAGCCATAATTCACCCCTCCACTTT.